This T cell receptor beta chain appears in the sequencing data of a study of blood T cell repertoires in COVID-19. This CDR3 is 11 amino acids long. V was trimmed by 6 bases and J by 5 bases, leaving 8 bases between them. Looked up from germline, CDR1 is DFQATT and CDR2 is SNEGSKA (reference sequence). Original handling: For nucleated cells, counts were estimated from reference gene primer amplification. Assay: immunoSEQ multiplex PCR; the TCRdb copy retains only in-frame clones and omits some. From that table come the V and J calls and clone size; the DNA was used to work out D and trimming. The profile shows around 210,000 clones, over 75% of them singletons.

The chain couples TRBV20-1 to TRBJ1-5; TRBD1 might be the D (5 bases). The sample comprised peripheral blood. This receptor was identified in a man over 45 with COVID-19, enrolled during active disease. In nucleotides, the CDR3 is TGCAGTGCCGGGGGGGATCAGCCCCAGCATTTT. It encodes CSAGGDQPQHF.